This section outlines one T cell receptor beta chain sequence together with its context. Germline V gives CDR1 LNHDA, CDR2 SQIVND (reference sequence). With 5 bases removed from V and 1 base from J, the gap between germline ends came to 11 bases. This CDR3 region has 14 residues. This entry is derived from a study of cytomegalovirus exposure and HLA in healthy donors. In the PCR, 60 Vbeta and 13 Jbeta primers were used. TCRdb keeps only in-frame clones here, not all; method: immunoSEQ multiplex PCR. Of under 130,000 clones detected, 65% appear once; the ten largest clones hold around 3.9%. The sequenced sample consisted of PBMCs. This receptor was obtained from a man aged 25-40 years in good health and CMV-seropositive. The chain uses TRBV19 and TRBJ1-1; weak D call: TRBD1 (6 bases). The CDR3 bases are TGTGCCAGTAGTTACAGGGAAGAGAACACTGAAGCTTTCTTT. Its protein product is CASSYREENTEAFF.